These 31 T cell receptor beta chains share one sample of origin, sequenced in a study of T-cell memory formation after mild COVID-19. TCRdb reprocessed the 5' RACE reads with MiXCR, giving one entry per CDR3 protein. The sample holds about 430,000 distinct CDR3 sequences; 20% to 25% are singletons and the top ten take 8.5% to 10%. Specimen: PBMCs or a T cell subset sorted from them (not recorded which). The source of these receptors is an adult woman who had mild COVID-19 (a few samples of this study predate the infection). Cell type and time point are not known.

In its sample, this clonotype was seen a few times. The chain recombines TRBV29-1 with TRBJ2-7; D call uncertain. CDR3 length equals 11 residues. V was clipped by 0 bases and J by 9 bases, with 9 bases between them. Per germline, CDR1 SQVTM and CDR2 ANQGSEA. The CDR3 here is CSVEDRDVQYF. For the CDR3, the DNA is TGCAGCGTTGAAGATCGAGACGTGCAGTACTTC.

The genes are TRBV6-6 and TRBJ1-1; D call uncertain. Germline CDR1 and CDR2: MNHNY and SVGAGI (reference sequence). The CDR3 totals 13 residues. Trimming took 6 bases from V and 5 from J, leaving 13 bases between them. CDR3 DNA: TGTGCCAGCAGCGGAGGAGGCAGGACTGAAGCTTTCTTT. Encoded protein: CASSGGGRTEAFF.

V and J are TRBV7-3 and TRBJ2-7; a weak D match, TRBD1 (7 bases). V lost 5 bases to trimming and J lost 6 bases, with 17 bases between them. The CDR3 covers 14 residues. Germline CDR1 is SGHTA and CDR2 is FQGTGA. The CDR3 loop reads CASSRGTVSAEQYF. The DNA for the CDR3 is TGTGCCAGCAGCCGGGGGACAGTCTCTGCCGAGCAGTACTTC.

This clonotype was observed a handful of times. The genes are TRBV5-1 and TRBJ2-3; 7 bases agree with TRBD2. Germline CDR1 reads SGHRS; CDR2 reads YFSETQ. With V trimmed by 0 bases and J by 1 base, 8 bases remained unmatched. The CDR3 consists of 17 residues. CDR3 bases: TGCGCCAGCAGCTTGGGACCTCTGGCGGGGGGCACAGATACGCAGTATTTT. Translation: CASSLGPLAGGTDTQYF.

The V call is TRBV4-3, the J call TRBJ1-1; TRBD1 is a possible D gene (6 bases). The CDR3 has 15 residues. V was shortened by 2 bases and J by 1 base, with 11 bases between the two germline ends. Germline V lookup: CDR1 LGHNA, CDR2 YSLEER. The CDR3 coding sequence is TGCGCCAGCAGCCAAACGGACAGCCGGAACACTGAAGCTTTCTTT. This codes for CASSQTDSRNTEAFF.

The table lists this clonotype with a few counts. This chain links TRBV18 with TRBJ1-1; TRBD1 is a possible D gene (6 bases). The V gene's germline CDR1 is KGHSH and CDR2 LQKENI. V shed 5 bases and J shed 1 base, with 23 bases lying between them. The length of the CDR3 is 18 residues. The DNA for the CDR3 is TGTGCCAGCTCATCTCAAGCTCTACCGGGACAAAAGAACACTGAAGCTTTCTTT. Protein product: CASSSQALPGQKNTEAFF.

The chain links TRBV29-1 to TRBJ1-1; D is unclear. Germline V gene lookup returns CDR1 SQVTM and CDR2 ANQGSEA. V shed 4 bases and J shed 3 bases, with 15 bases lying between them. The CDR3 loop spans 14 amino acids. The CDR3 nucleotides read TGCAGCGTTGCCTTTAGGCAGGCGGACACTGAAGCTTTCTTT. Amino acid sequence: CSVAFRQADTEAFF.

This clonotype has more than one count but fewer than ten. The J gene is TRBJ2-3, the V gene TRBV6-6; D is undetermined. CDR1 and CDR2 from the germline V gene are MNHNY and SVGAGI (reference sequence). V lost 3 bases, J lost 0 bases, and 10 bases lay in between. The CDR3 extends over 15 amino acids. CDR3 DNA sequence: TGTGCCAGCAGTTATTTCGGGTCCAGCACAGATACGCAGTATTTT. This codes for CASSYFGSSTDTQYF.

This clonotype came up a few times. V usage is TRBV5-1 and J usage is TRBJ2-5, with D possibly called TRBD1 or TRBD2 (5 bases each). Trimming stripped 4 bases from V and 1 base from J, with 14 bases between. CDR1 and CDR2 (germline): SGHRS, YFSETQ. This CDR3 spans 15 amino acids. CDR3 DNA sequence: TGCGCCAGCAGCAATCAGGACGGGACCCAAGAGACCCAGTACTTC. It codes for CASSNQDGTQETQYF. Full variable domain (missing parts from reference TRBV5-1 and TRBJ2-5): KAGVTQTPRYLIKTRGQQVTLSCSPISGHRSVSWYQQTPGQGLQFLFEYFSETQRNKGNFPGRFSGRQFSNSRSEMNVSTLELGDSALYLCASSNQDGTQETQYFGPGTRLLVL.

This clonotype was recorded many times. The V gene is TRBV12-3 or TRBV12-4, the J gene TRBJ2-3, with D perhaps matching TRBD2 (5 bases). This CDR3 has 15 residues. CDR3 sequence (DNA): TGTGCGGCAGCGAACGGAGGTCCAAGGGTAGATACGCAGTATTTT. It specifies CAAANGGPRVDTQYF.

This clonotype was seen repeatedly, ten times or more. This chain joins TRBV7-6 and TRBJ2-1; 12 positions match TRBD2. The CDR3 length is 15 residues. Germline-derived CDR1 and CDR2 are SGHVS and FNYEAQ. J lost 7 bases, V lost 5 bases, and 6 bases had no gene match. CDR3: CASSILAGGLNEQFF. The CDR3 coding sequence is TGTGCCAGCAGCATCCTAGCGGGGGGGCTTAATGAGCAGTTCTTC.

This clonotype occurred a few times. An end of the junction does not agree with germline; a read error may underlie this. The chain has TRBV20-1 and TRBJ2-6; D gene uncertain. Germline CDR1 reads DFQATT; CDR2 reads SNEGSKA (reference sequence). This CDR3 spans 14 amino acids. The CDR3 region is CSASLFTGANVLTF. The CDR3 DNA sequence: TGCAGTGCTAGCTTATTCACTGGTGCCAACGTCCTGACTTTC.

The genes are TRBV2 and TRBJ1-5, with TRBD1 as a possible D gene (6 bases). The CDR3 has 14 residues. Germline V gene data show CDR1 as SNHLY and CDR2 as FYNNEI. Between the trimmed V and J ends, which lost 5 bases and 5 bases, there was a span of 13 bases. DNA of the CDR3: TGTGCCAGCAGTTTTACAGGGATATATCAGCCCCAGCATTTT. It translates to CASSFTGIYQPQHF.

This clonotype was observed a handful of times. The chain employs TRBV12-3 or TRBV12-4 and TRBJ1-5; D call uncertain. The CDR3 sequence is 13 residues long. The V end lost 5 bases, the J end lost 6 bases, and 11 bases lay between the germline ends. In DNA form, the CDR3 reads TGTGCCAGCAGTGGGCGGCGTATTCAGCCCCAGCATTTT. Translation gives CASSGRRIQPQHF.

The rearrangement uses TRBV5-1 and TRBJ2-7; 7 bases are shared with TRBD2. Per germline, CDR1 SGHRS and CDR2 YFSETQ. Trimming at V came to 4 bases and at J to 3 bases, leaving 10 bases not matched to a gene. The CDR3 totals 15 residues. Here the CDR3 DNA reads TGCGCCAGCAGCCCCCAGGCGGGAGAATACTACGAGCAGTACTTC. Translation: CASSPQAGEYYEQYF.

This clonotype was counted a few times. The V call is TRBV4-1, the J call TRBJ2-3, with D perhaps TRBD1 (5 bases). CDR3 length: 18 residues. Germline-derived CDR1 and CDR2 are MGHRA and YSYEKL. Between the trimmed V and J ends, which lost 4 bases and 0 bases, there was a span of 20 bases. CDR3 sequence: CASSRPPTEILSTDTQYF. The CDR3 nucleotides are TGCGCCAGCAGCCGTCCCCCGACAGAGATCCTTAGCACAGATACGCAGTATTTT.

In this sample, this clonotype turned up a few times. CDR3 protein: CASSLSSRVGVSNTGELFF. CDR3 DNA: TGTGCCAGCAGCCTGAGTTCCCGAGTAGGGGTTTCGAACACCGGGGAGCTGTTTTTT. The chain joins TRBV7-2 to TRBJ2-2; weak D call: TRBD1 (5 bases). Trimming took off 5 bases at V and 0 bases at J, with 22 bases between the two ends. Germline loops: CDR1 SGHTA, CDR2 FQGNSA. The CDR3 is 19 amino acids. Complete variable domain (other parts from reference TRBV7-2 and TRBJ2-2): GAGVSQSPSNKVTEKGKDVELRCDPISGHTALYWYRQSLGQGLEFLIYFQGNSAPDKSGLPSDRFSAERTGGSVSTLTIQRTQQEDSAVYLCASSLSSRVGVSNTGELFFGEGSRLTVL.

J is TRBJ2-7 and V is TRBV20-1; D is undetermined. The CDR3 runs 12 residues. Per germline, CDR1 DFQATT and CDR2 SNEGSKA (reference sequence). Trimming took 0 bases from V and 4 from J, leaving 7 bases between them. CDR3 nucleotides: TGCAGTGCTAGAGATTCCCGGTACGAGCAGTACTTC. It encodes CSARDSRYEQYF.

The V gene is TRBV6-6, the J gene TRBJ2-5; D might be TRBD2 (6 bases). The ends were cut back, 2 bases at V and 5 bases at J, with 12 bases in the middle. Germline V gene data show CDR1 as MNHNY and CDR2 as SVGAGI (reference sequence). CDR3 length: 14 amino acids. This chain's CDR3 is CASSYQRGGETQYF. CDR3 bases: TGTGCCAGCAGTTACCAGCGTGGGGGGGAGACCCAGTACTTC.

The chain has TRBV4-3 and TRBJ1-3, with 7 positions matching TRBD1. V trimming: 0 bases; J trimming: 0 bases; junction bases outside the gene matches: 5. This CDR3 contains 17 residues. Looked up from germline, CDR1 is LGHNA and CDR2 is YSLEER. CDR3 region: CASSQDPWDSSGNTIYF. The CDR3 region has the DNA TGCGCCAGCAGCCAAGATCCCTGGGACAGCTCTGGAAACACCATATATTTT.

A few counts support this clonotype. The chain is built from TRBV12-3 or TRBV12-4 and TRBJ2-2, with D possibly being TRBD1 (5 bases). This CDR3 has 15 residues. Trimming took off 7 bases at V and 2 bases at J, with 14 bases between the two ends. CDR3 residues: CASNTGIGNTGELFF. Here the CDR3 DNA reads TGTGCCAGCAACACAGGAATCGGTAACACCGGGGAGCTGTTTTTT.

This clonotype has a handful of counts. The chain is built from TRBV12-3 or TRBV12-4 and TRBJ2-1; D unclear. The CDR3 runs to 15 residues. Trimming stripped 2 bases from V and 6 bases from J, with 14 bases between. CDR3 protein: CASSLSLWASNEQFF. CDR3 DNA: TGTGCCAGCAGTTTAAGTCTTTGGGCTAGCAATGAGCAGTTCTTC.

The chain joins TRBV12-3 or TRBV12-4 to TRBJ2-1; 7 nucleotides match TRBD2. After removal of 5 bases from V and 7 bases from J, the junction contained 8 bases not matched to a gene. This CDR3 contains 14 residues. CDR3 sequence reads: CASSMGGSTNEQFF. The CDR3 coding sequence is TGTGCCAGCAGTATGGGCGGGAGTACAAATGAGCAGTTCTTC.

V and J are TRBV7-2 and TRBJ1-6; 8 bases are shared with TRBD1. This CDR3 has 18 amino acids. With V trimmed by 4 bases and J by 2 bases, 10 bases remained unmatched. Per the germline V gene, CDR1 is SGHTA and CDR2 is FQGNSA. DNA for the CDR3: TGTGCCAGCAGCTCGGGACAGGTGTACGGGACCTATAATTCACCCCTCCACTTT. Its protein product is CASSSGQVYGTYNSPLHF. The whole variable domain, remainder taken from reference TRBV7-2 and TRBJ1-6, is GAGVSQSPSNKVTEKGKDVELRCDPISGHTALYWYRQSLGQGLEFLIYFQGNSAPDKSGLPSDRFSAERTGGSVSTLTIQRTQQEDSAVYLCASSSGQVYGTYNSPLHFGNGTRLTVT.

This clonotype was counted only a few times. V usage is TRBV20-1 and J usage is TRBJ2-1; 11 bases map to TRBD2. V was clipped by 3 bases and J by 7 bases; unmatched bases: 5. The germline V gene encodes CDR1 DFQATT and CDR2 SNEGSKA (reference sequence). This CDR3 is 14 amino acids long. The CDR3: CSARTSGTGNEQFF. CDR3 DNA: TGCAGTGCTAGGACTAGCGGGACGGGGAATGAGCAGTTCTTC.

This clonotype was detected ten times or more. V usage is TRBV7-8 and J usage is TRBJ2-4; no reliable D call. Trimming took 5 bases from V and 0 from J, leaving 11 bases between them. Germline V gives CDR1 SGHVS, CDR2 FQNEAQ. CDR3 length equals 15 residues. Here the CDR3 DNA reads TGTGCCAGCAGCCCCGACCGCCTAGCCAAAAACATTCAGTACTTC. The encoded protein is CASSPDRLAKNIQYF. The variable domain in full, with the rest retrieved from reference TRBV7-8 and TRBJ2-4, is GAGVSQSPRYKVAKRGQDVALRCDPISGHVSLFWYQQALGQGPEFLTYFQNEAQLDKSGLPSDRFFAERPEGSVSTLKIQRTQQEDSAVYLCASSPDRLAKNIQYFGAGTRLSVL.

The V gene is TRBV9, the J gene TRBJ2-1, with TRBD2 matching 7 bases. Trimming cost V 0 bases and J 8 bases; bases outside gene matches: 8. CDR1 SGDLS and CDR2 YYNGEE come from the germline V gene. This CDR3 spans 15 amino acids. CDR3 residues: CASSVGGRGRDEQFF. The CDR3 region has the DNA TGTGCCAGCAGCGTAGGAGGGCGCGGGAGAGATGAGCAGTTCTTC. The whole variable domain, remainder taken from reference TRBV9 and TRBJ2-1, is DSGVTQTPKHLITATGQRVTLRCSPRSGDLSVYWYQQSLDQGLQFLIQYYNGEERAKGNILERFSAQQFPDLHSELNLSSLELGDSALYFCASSVGGRGRDEQFFGPGTRLTVL.

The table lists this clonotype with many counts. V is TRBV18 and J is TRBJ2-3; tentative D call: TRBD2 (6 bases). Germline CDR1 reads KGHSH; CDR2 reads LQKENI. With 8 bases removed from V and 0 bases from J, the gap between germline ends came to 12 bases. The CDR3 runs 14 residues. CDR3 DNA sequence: TGTGCCAGCAGCCCGAGCGGGAGCACAGATACGCAGTATTTT. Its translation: CASSPSGSTDTQYF.

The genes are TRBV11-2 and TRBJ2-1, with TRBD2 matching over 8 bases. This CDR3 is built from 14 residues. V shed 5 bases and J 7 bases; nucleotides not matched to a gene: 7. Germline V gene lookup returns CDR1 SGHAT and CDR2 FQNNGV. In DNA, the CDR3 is TGTGCCAGCAGCCACCTTGGCGGGAGGAATGAGCAGTTCTTC. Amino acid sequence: CASSHLGGRNEQFF.

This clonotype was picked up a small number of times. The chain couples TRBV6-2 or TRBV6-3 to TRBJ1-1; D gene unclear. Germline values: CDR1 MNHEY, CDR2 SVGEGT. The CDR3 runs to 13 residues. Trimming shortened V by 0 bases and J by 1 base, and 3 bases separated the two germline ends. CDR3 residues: CASSYSENTEAFF. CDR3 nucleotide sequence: TGTGCCAGCAGTTACTCGGAGAACACTGAAGCTTTCTTT.

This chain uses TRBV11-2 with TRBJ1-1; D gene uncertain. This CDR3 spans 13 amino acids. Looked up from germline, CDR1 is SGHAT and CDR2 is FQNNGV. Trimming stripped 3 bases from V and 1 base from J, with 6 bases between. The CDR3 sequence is CASSFDKNTEAFF. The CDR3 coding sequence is TGTGCCAGCAGCTTTGACAAGAACACTGAAGCTTTCTTT.